The 11 T cell receptor beta chains presented below share a single source sample, sequenced in a study of T cell changes during pregnancy in multiple sclerosis. Clones were sequenced by immunoSEQ multiplex PCR, and TCRdb holds only the in-frame ones, with some missing. The table has about 22,000 clones, approximately 91% seen once. Sample: CD4+ T cells from peripheral blood mononuclear cells, taken after pregnancy. These receptors were collected from a female donor in good health, enrolled as a control in a pregnancy study.

The CDR3 DNA sequence: TGTGCCATCAGTTGGAGCTCCTACAATGAGCAGTTCTTC. This sequence encodes CAISWSSYNEQFF. The V call is TRBV10-3, the J call TRBJ2-1; D is undetermined. The germline gives CDR1 ENHRY, CDR2 SYGVKD. This CDR3 region has 13 residues. V was pared by 5 bases and J by 0 bases, with 5 bases between.

This clone was recorded once. This chain joins TRBV11-2 and TRBJ2-7, with 7 bases aligning to TRBD2. V trimming: 5 bases; J trimming: 2 bases; junction bases outside the gene matches: 9. CDR1 is SGHAT and CDR2 is FQNNGV in the germline V gene. The CDR3 totals 15 residues. The chain's CDR3 is CASSDLSRGAYEQYF. CDR3 DNA sequence: TGTGCCAGCAGCGACCTTTCCCGGGGGGCCTACGAGCAGTACTTC.

V gene TRBV15 combines with J gene TRBJ2-3, with 11 nucleotides matching TRBD2. The germline V gene encodes CDR1 LNHNV and CDR2 YYDKDF (reference sequence). The CDR3 contains 17 residues. V was pared by 0 bases and J by 0 bases, with 2 bases of the junction left unmatched. CDR3 nucleotide sequence: TGTGCCACCAGCAGAGACACTAGCGGGGGAAGCACAGATACGCAGTATTTT. As protein: CATSRDTSGGSTDTQYF.

This CDR3 is CASSLSRESLNTEAFF. The CDR3, as DNA: TGTGCCAGCAGTTTAAGTCGGGAGTCTTTGAACACTGAAGCTTTCTTT. The chain recombines TRBV28 with TRBJ1-1; no clear D gene. V dropped 2 bases and J dropped 0 bases, with 13 bases sitting between them. CDR1 and CDR2 from the germline V gene are MDHEN and SYDVKM. The CDR3 spans 16 residues.

The genes are TRBV28 and TRBJ2-1, with TRBD2 matching over 7 bases. CDR3 size: 14 residues. V was pared by 6 bases and J by 3 bases, with 5 bases of the junction left unmatched. The germline V gene encodes CDR1 MDHEN and CDR2 SYDVKM. CDR3 loop: CASSPGGNYNEQFF. For the CDR3, the DNA is TGTGCCAGCAGCCCCGGGGGGAACTACAATGAGCAGTTCTTC. Full variable domain (remainder filled in from reference TRBV28 and TRBJ2-1): DVKVTQSSRYLVKRTGEKVFLECVQDMDHENMFWYRQDPGLGLRLIYFSYDVKMKEKGDIPEGYSVSREKKERFSLILESASTNQTSMYLCASSPGGNYNEQFFGPGTRLTVL.

The CDR3 region is CASSFASRGKAYEQYF. For the CDR3, the DNA is TGCGCCAGCAGCTTTGCTTCGCGGGGAAAAGCCTACGAGCAGTACTTC. V usage is TRBV5-1 and J usage is TRBJ2-7, with D possibly being TRBD2 (6 bases). V was cut by 2 bases and J by 2 bases, with 17 bases left in between. The CDR3 has 16 amino acids. Germline CDR1 is SGHRS and CDR2 is YFSETQ.

This clone was observed a single time. V gene TRBV7-9 combines with J gene TRBJ1-1, with D maybe TRBD1 (5 bases). The V gene lost 2 bases and the J gene lost 4 bases, with 8 bases spanning the gap. Germline V CDR1 and CDR2: SEHNR, FQNEAQ (reference sequence). CDR3 length: 13 amino acids. The CDR3 sequence: CASSLLQGTEAFF. The CDR3 DNA reads TGTGCCAGCAGCTTACTCCAGGGCACTGAAGCTTTCTTT.

V gene TRBV19 combines with J gene TRBJ1-6; D is uncertain. The germline V and J ends were trimmed by 2 bases and 4 bases, with 6 bases remaining between them. CDR1 and CDR2 from the germline V gene are LNHDA and SQIVND (reference sequence). The length of the CDR3 is 14 residues. The DNA of the CDR3 is TGTGCCAGTAGTATAACACAGTATAATTCACCCCTCCACTTT. This sequence encodes CASSITQYNSPLHF.

This chain joins TRBV27 and TRBJ2-7; tentatively, D is TRBD1 (5 bases). In germline, CDR1 is MNHEY, CDR2 SMNVEV (reference sequence). Trimming took 1 base from V and 5 from J, leaving 15 bases between them. CDR3 length equals 15 residues. The CDR3 region is CASSLFSDISNEQYF. The CDR3, as DNA: TGTGCCAGCAGTTTATTTTCGGACATTTCTAACGAGCAGTACTTC.

This CDR3 is CASSPGGAGKLFF. CDR3 nucleotides: TGTGCCAGCAGCCCGGGAGGAGCTGGAAAACTGTTTTTT. The gene calls are TRBV7-9 and TRBJ1-4; unclear D gene. Germline assignment: CDR1 SEHNR and CDR2 FQNEAQ (reference sequence). Trimming shortened V by 5 bases and J by 10 bases, and 14 bases separated the two germline ends. This CDR3 spans 13 amino acids.

This clone was seen only once. CDR3 sequence: CASSALGEGDTYEQYF. In DNA form, the CDR3 reads TGTGCCAGCAGCGCTTTAGGTGAGGGGGACACCTACGAGCAGTACTTC. The chain recombines TRBV14 with TRBJ2-7, with D possibly being TRBD1 (6 bases). The CDR3 covers 16 residues. The germline V gene encodes CDR1 SGHDN and CDR2 FVKESK. V lost 5 bases to trimming and J lost 2 bases, with 19 bases between them.